These T cell receptor beta chains were read from a single sample in a study of T cells in Graves' hyperthyroidism and ophthalmopathy. Via MiXCR, TCRdb re-called the multiplex PCR reads, giving one row per CDR3 protein. The repertoire includes about 350,000 distinct CDR3 sequences, 19% of them detected once, and about 4% sits in the top ten. The sequenced sample was blood. Receptors were obtained from a woman between 18 and 29 years old with Graves' hyperthyroidism. Each CDR3 is given with its conserved first and last residue. Fields, in order: J gene, clone size, D gene, V gene, CDR3 DNA, CDR3 protein. D genes are given only for firm matches. Expanded clones get a size class; other rows say once, few or many, or leave the size out.

J: TRBJ2-5; size: many; D: NA; V: TRBV27; DNA: TGTGCCAGCGCCACCGGGTGGGGGGCACAAGAGACCCAGTACTTC; CDR3: CASATGWGAQETQYF
J: TRBJ1-5; size: many; D: NA; V: TRBV24-1; DNA: TGTGCCACCAGTGATGGCTCGGGCAATCAGCCCCAGCATTTT; CDR3: CATSDGSGNQPQHF
J: TRBJ1-1; size: once; D: NA; V: TRBV19; DNA: TGTGCCAGTAGTATAGCGGAGAACACTGAAGCTTTCTTT; CDR3: CASSIAENTEAFF
J: TRBJ2-5; size: many; D: TRBD2; V: TRBV12-3/TRBV12-4; DNA: TGTGCCAGCAGTTTTGGACTAGAGTCCGAGACCCAGTACTTC; CDR3: CASSFGLESETQYF
J: TRBJ1-2; size: many; D: NA; V: TRBV11-1; DNA: TGTGCCAGCAGCTTAGGGGCAGCCATTCGTAACTATGGCTACACCTTC; CDR3: CASSLGAAIRNYGYTF
J: TRBJ2-5; size: many; D: NA; V: TRBV12-3/TRBV12-4; DNA: TGTGCCAGCAGTTTAGGCAGGGGAAGGGAGACCCAGTACTTC; CDR3: CASSLGRGRETQYF
J: TRBJ1-1; size: many; D: TRBD1; V: TRBV4-1; DNA: TGCGCCAGCAGCCCAATCCCTCGGGGACAGGTGAGAGCTTTCTTT; CDR3: CASSPIPRGQVRAFF
J: TRBJ1-6; size: many; D: NA; V: TRBV28; DNA: TGTGCCAGCAGTGTCCCTTCTAGCTCCTATAATTCACCCCTCCACTTT; CDR3: CASSVPSSSYNSPLHF
J: TRBJ1-5; size: once; D: NA; V: TRBV4-1; DNA: TGCGCCAGCAGCCAAGACCCGCTGGGCAATCAGCCCCAGCATTTT; CDR3: CASSQDPLGNQPQHF
J: TRBJ2-5; size: once; D: TRBD2; V: TRBV2; DNA: TGTGCCAGCAAAGTCAAACTAGCGGGGGAGACCCAGTACTTC; CDR3: CASKVKLAGETQYF
J: TRBJ1-1; size: NA; D: TRBD1; V: TRBV20-1; DNA: TGCAGTGCTAGAGAGACAGGGGGCCCATATGAAGCTTTCTTT; CDR3: CSARETGGPYEAFF
J: TRBJ1-2; size: many; D: TRBD1; V: TRBV29-1; DNA: TGCAGCGTTGGGGCGACAGGGGGCCTTGGCTACACCTTC; CDR3: CSVGATGGLGYTF
J: TRBJ2-2; size: few; D: NA; V: TRBV2; DNA: TGTGCCAGCTGGGCCGGAAAAAACACCGGGGAGCTGTTTTTT; CDR3: CASWAGKNTGELFF
J: TRBJ1-2; size: many; D: TRBD1; V: TRBV12-3/TRBV12-4; DNA: TGTGCCAGCAGACCCGACAGGGGCGATGGCTACACCTTC; CDR3: CASRPDRGDGYTF
J: TRBJ1-5; size: NA; D: TRBD1; V: TRBV13; DNA: TGTGCCAGCAGTGCGGGACAGGGGGTAAATCAGCCCCAGCATTTT; CDR3: CASSAGQGVNQPQHF
J: TRBJ2-7; size: NA; D: NA; V: TRBV18; DNA: TGTGCCAGCTCAGATTCTAAGGGGCCCGAGCAGTACTTC; CDR3: CASSDSKGPEQYF
J: TRBJ1-1; size: many; D: NA; V: TRBV7-8; DNA: TGTGCCAGCAGCCCTAGGGAGGGGCAGAACACTGAAGCTTTCTTT; CDR3: CASSPREGQNTEAFF
J: TRBJ2-7; size: NA; D: NA; V: TRBV20-1; DNA: TGCAGTGCCCGGACGGTCTACTACGAGCAGTACTTC; CDR3: CSARTVYYEQYF
J: TRBJ2-7; size: NA; D: NA; V: TRBV7-2; DNA: TGTGCCAGCAGCTTAGATGAGGGGCGAGAGCAGTACTTC; CDR3: CASSLDEGREQYF
J: TRBJ2-3; size: few; D: NA; V: TRBV11-2; DNA: TGTGCCAGCAGCCCTATGGGGACCGAGACGCAGTATTTT; CDR3: CASSPMGTETQYF
J: TRBJ2-7; size: NA; D: NA; V: TRBV7-2; DNA: TGTGCCAGCAGCTTAGGCAGACACTCCTACGAGCAGTACTTC; CDR3: CASSLGRHSYEQYF
J: TRBJ2-7; size: many; D: TRBD1; V: TRBV6-5; DNA: TGTGCCAGCAGTTACCGGGACAGGGGCTATGAGCAGTACTTC; CDR3: CASSYRDRGYEQYF
J: TRBJ1-4; size: many; D: NA; V: TRBV9; DNA: TGTGCCAGCAGCGGCTCATCCCAGAAGGCAACTAATGAAAAACTGTTTTTT; CDR3: CASSGSSQKATNEKLFF
J: TRBJ1-3; size: NA; D: NA; V: TRBV7-9; DNA: TGTGGCAGCAGCTTAGGGGCTGGAAACACCATATATTTT; CDR3: CGSSLGAGNTIYF
J: TRBJ2-7; size: many; D: NA; V: TRBV6-5; DNA: TGTGCCAGCTGGGCAGGGTTCCCCTTTTACGAGCAGTACTTC; CDR3: CASWAGFPFYEQYF
J: TRBJ2-5; size: many; D: TRBD1; V: TRBV7-2; DNA: TGTGCCAGCAGCTTCGCCGGGACAGGGGCTGAGACCCAGTACTTC; CDR3: CASSFAGTGAETQYF
J: TRBJ2-7; size: many; D: NA; V: TRBV20-1; DNA: TGCAGTGCTAGATGGGGACGCTCACTCTTGTACGAGCAGTACTTC; CDR3: CSARWGRSLLYEQYF
J: TRBJ1-1; size: many; D: TRBD1; V: TRBV6-1; DNA: TGTGCCAGCAGGCGGGGGACAGGGGGCTTGGCTTTCTTT; CDR3: CASRRGTGGLAFF
J: TRBJ2-5; size: few; D: TRBD2; V: TRBV30; DNA: TGTGCCTGGAGCCTAGCGGGGGGTTTCCAAGAGACCCAGTACTTC; CDR3: CAWSLAGGFQETQYF
J: TRBJ1-1; size: many; D: NA; V: TRBV29-1; DNA: TGCAGCGTTGTTCTGGTATTCGGGAACACTGAAGCTTTCTTT; CDR3: CSVVLVFGNTEAFF
J: TRBJ1-2; size: many; D: NA; V: TRBV2; DNA: TGTGCCAGCAGTCGGGGACTCGTTAGCTACACCTTC; CDR3: CASSRGLVSYTF
J: TRBJ2-7; size: many; D: TRBD2; V: TRBV2; DNA: TGTGCCAGCAGGGTGAGACTAGCGGGGGTTGAGCAGTACTTC; CDR3: CASRVRLAGVEQYF
J: TRBJ1-1; size: many; D: NA; V: TRBV6-1; DNA: TGTGCCAGCAGGGCGGACACTGAAGCTTTCTTT; CDR3: CASRADTEAFF
J: TRBJ2-7; size: many; D: NA; V: TRBV20-1; DNA: TGCAGTGCTAGTCCGGGAGCCTCCGAGGACGAGCAGTACTTC; CDR3: CSASPGASEDEQYF
J: TRBJ2-2; size: many; D: NA; V: TRBV12-3/TRBV12-4; DNA: TGTGCCAGCACCGACCCAGTAGCCGGGGAGCTGTTTTTT; CDR3: CASTDPVAGELFF
J: TRBJ2-7; size: many; D: NA; V: TRBV28; DNA: TGTGCCAGCAGTTTGGGCGGTACCTACGAGCAGTACTTC; CDR3: CASSLGGTYEQYF
J: TRBJ2-5; size: many; D: NA; V: TRBV7-8; DNA: TGTGCCAGCAGCTTAGTGGGGCGGAGGGAGACCCAGTACTTC; CDR3: CASSLVGRRETQYF
J: TRBJ2-5; size: many; D: NA; V: TRBV18; DNA: TGTGCCAGCTCACCAACACTGATTTCGGTACAGACCTTGGGGGAGACCCAGTACTTC; CDR3: CASSPTLISVQTLGETQYF
J: TRBJ2-7; size: many; D: NA; V: TRBV20-1; DNA: TGCAGTGCTAGAGCCCCTGGGATAGGGGAGCAGTACTTC; CDR3: CSARAPGIGEQYF
J: TRBJ1-1; size: many; D: NA; V: TRBV6-5; DNA: TGTGCCAGCAGTTACCCGATGGGGTGGGTGAACACTGAAGCTTTCTTT; CDR3: CASSYPMGWVNTEAFF
J: TRBJ2-7; size: NA; D: TRBD1; V: TRBV4-1; DNA: TGCGCCAGCAGTATTTATGGACAGGGGTTTTACGAGCAGTACTTC; CDR3: CASSIYGQGFYEQYF
J: TRBJ2-5; size: few; D: NA; V: TRBV6-1; DNA: TGTGCCAGCAGTGGGGGGGCCCTCCAAGAGACCCAGTACTTC; CDR3: CASSGGALQETQYF
J: TRBJ1-1; size: many; D: NA; V: TRBV27; DNA: TGTGCCAGCAGTTTCGTGGGCAGGGGGAACACTGAAGCTTTCTTT; CDR3: CASSFVGRGNTEAFF
J: TRBJ1-2; size: many; D: NA; V: TRBV18; DNA: TGTGCCAGCCTGCAGAAAGAGGCTAACTATGGCTACACCTTC; CDR3: CASLQKEANYGYTF
J: TRBJ2-7; size: many; D: NA; V: TRBV5-1; DNA: TGCGCCAGCAGCTCAACGGGGACCACCTACGAGCAGTACTTC; CDR3: CASSSTGTTYEQYF
J: TRBJ2-7; size: NA; D: TRBD1; V: TRBV7-8; DNA: TGTGCCAGCAGCATTAGAGACAGGGGACAGTACGAGCAGTACTTC; CDR3: CASSIRDRGQYEQYF
J: TRBJ2-5; size: many; D: TRBD2; V: TRBV6-1; DNA: TGTGCCAGCAGATGGACTAGCGGGGGAAAAGAGACCCAGTACTTC; CDR3: CASRWTSGGKETQYF
J: TRBJ2-3; size: few; D: NA; V: TRBV6-1; DNA: TGTGCCAGCCGAACCTTGGGGGCACAGAATACGCAGTATTTT; CDR3: CASRTLGAQNTQYF
J: TRBJ2-2; size: few; D: TRBD1; V: TRBV20-1; DNA: TGCAGTGCTAGTATAGGGGGCGCGGGCGGGGAGCTGTTTTTT; CDR3: CSASIGGAGGELFF
J: TRBJ2-5; size: many; D: NA; V: TRBV27; DNA: TGTGCCAGCAGTTCCGTCATGAGTCGAAAGACCCAGTACTTC; CDR3: CASSSVMSRKTQYF
J: TRBJ1-5; size: many; D: TRBD1; V: TRBV6-1; DNA: TGTGCCAGCACCCTCCAGGGGGCGTCGGGTCAGCCCCAGCATTTT; CDR3: CASTLQGASGQPQHF
J: TRBJ2-5; size: NA; D: TRBD2; V: TRBV6-2/TRBV6-3; DNA: TGTGCCAGCGGTAGCGGGGAACTTCAGGGTGAGACCCAGTACTTC; CDR3: CASGSGELQGETQYF
J: TRBJ1-3; size: few; D: NA; V: TRBV9; DNA: TGTGCCAGCAGCGTAGAAGACGAGTTCCTCTCTGGAAACACCATATATTTT; CDR3: CASSVEDEFLSGNTIYF